This passage covers 3 T cell receptor beta chains from one sample sequenced in a study of CD8+ T cells in alopecia areata. RNA, once extracted, was reverse transcribed into cDNA for use as the sequencing template. TCRdb's table, derived via immunoSEQ multiplex PCR, lists solely in-frame clones and lacks some. The sample holds 90,000 to 130,000 clones, roughly 60% seen once. The sample was CD8+ T cells sorted from blood. The receptors come from a human donor in good health.

This clone was observed a handful of times. The chain joins TRBV25-1 to TRBJ2-5; D is perhaps TRBD1 (5 bases). This CDR3 is built from 15 residues. CDR1 is MGHDK, CDR2 SYGVNS, per germline. Trimming removed 0 bases at V and 1 base at J, with 9 bases between. The CDR3 sequence: CASSEYGRAQETQYF. The CDR3 nucleotides read TGTGCCAGCAGTGAATATGGCAGGGCCCAAGAGACCCAGTACTTC.

The chain links TRBV6-6 to TRBJ1-5; D unresolved. This CDR3 has 15 residues. Germline-derived CDR1 and CDR2 are MNHNY and SVGAGI (reference sequence). The germline V and J ends were trimmed by 2 bases and 6 bases, with 14 bases remaining between them. CDR3 residues: CASSYPRGAAQPQHF. Written as DNA, the CDR3 is TGTGCCAGCAGTTACCCCCGGGGAGCGGCTCAGCCCCAGCATTTT.

This clone was detected a few times. The chain employs TRBV29-1 and TRBJ2-2; D is undetermined. Per the germline V gene, CDR1 is SQVTM and CDR2 is ANQGSEA. The CDR3 extends over 14 amino acids. The V and J ends lost 3 bases and 0 bases respectively, with 8 bases between them. The CDR3 loop reads CSVDPEPNTGELFF. DNA for the CDR3: TGCAGCGTTGATCCCGAGCCGAACACCGGGGAGCTGTTTTTT.